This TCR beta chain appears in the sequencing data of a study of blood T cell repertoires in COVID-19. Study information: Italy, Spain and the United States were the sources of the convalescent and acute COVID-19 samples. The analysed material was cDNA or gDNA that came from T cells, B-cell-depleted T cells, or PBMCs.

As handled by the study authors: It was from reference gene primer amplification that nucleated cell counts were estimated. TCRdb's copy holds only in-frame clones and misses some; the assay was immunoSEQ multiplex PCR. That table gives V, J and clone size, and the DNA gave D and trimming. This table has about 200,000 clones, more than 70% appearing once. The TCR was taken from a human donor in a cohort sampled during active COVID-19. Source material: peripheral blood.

The CDR3: CASSQDLFGGEETQYF. DNA for the CDR3: TGCGCCAGCAGCCAAGATCTATTCGGGGGGGAGGAGACCCAGTACTTC. This chain connects TRBV4-3 to TRBJ2-5; 8 bases agree with TRBD2. The CDR3 spans 16 residues. V was pared by 0 bases and J by 5 bases, with 8 bases of the junction left unmatched. Germline lookup yields CDR1 LGHNA and CDR2 YSLEER.